This entry lists 22 T cell receptor beta chains sequenced from one sample in a study of patients and donors after allogeneic stem cell transplantation. One entry per CDR3 protein results from TCRdb running MiXCR on the RT-PCR reads. The data contain approximately 150,000 distinct CDR3 sequences, 24% of them singletons. Sequenced: blood, either unsorted or a sorted T cell fraction (not recorded which). These receptors were collected from a human donor who was either an allogeneic HSCT recipient or a stem cell or donor lymphocyte infusion donor (not recorded which). It is not recorded whose cells these are; they may come from a transplant donor.

This chain's CDR3 is CASTLRGGASTEAFF. CDR3 bases: TGTGCCAGCACCCTTAGGGGGGGGGCGTCCACTGAAGCTTTCTTT. V usage is TRBV12-3 or TRBV12-4 and J usage is TRBJ1-1, with TRBD1 as a possible D gene (6 bases). This CDR3 has 15 residues. V was cut by 7 bases and J by 4 bases, with 19 bases left in between.

The table lists this clonotype with a few counts. This chain joins TRBV7-2 and TRBJ1-1; D is unclear. Between the trimmed V and J ends, which lost 0 bases and 5 bases, there was a span of 16 bases. The CDR3 contains 16 residues. CDR1 and CDR2 from the germline V gene are SGHTA and FQGNSA. The CDR3 DNA reads TGTGCCAGCAGCTTAGCGCCGGGCGGCGTTGGGACTGAAGCTTTCTTT. The encoded protein is CASSLAPGGVGTEAFF.

The V and J genes are TRBV20-1 and TRBJ1-1; D unresolved. V was clipped by 3 bases and J by 0 bases, with 17 bases between them. The CDR3 runs 16 residues. Germline CDR1 and CDR2: DFQATT and SNEGSKA (reference sequence). The chain's CDR3 is CSARRASTLMNTEAFF. The CDR3 DNA reads as TGCAGTGCTAGGAGAGCCAGCACTTTAATGAACACTGAAGCTTTCTTT.

A few counts support this clonotype. The genes are TRBV29-1 and TRBJ1-1; maybe TRBD1 (5 bases). Germline CDR1 reads SQVTM; CDR2 reads ANQGSEA. This CDR3 spans 14 amino acids. With 4 bases removed from V and 4 bases from J, the gap between germline ends came to 16 bases. The CDR3 bases are TGCAGCGTTGTTCCCCCGACAGCGGGCACTGAAGCTTTCTTT. As protein: CSVVPPTAGTEAFF. Based on the CDR3 plus reference TRBV29-1 and TRBJ1-1, the full variable domain is SAVISQKPSRDICQRGTSLTIQCQVDSQVTMMFWYRQQPGQSLTLIATANQGSEATYESGFVIDKFPISRPNLTFSTLTVSNMSPEDSSIYLCSVVPPTAGTEAFFGQGTRLTVV.

This clonotype has only a few counts. V gene TRBV10-3 combines with J gene TRBJ2-3; 8 bases are a match to TRBD2. The V gene end was trimmed by 9 bases and the J gene end by 6 bases; junction bases not matched to a gene: 11. The CDR3 consists of 14 residues. Germline V gene sequence: CDR1 ENHRY, CDR2 SYGVKD. The CDR3 bases are TGTGCCATGCACCGGTGGCGGGGGGCGGATACGCAGTATTTT. Protein product: CAMHRWRGADTQYF.

Notes on this clonotype: A much bigger clone sits one base away, suggesting this may be a read error. The V gene is TRBV12-3 or TRBV12-4, the J gene TRBJ1-2; perhaps TRBD1 as D (6 bases). CDR3 size: 15 residues. The V end lost 8 bases, the J end lost 2 bases, and 18 bases lay between the germline ends. The CDR3 coding sequence is TGTGCCAGCGCGACAAACAGGGTGGGCAACTATGGCTACACCTTC. This encodes CASATNRVGNYGYTF.

This rearrangement joins TRBV20-1 to TRBJ1-1; D not resolved. V was pared by 2 bases and J by 7 bases, with 8 bases between. CDR3 length equals 11 residues. CDR1 is DFQATT and CDR2 is SNEGSKA in the germline V gene (reference sequence). The CDR3 is CSARTGNEAFF. The CDR3, as DNA: TGCAGTGCTAGAACGGGGAATGAAGCTTTCTTT.

This sequence joins TRBV18 and TRBJ2-2; 8 positions match TRBD1. Trimming at V came to 4 bases and at J to 4 bases, leaving 5 bases not matched to a gene. Looked up from germline, CDR1 is KGHSH and CDR2 is LQKENI. This CDR3 has 15 amino acids. The CDR3: CASSRDRPLTGELFF. The CDR3, as DNA: TGTGCCAGCTCACGGGACAGGCCCCTCACCGGGGAGCTGTTTTTT.

This rearrangement joins TRBV7-9 to TRBJ1-5; 7 nucleotides line up with TRBD1. V gave up 5 bases and J gave up 1 base; unmatched junction bases: 8. The length of the CDR3 is 16 residues. Germline loops: CDR1 SEHNR, CDR2 FQNEAQ (reference sequence). CDR3 sequence: CASSDLDRESNQPQHF. The CDR3 DNA follows: TGTGCCAGCAGCGATCTCGACAGGGAAAGCAATCAGCCCCAGCATTTT.

V is TRBV6-2 or TRBV6-3 and J is TRBJ1-2, with D perhaps TRBD1 (6 bases). With 7 bases removed from V and 3 bases from J, the gap between germline ends came to 9 bases. The CDR3 runs to 12 residues. Germline V lookup: CDR1 MNHEY, CDR2 SVGEGT. The CDR3 coding sequence is TGTGCCAGCAAAGGGGGAGACTATGGCTACACCTTC. This gives the protein CASKGGDYGYTF.

This clonotype occurred once. The chain uses TRBV24-1 and TRBJ2-2; D might be TRBD2 (6 bases). CDR1 and CDR2 from the germline V gene are KGHDR and SFDVKD. Trimming took 4 bases from V and 6 from J, leaving 14 bases between them. The CDR3 loop spans 15 amino acids. The CDR3 region has the DNA TGTGCCACCAGTGACCCCTCGGGAGACGCCGGGGAGCTGTTTTTT. Translated, it gives CATSDPSGDAGELFF.

This clonotype has a handful of counts. The genes are TRBV24-1 and TRBJ2-3; 7 bases are a match to TRBD1. The ends lost 9 bases at V and 5 bases at J; junction bases unmatched: 7. The CDR3 sequence is 13 residues long. Per the germline V gene, CDR1 is KGHDR and CDR2 is SFDVKD. The CDR3 DNA reads TGTGCCACCGAGGGGGCTGGGAAAGATACGCAGTATTTT. Translation gives CATEGAGKDTQYF.

This chain links TRBV18 with TRBJ2-7; D is uncertain. This CDR3 comprises 14 residues. Germline CDR1 reads KGHSH; CDR2 reads LQKENI. Trimming cost V 5 bases and J 5 bases, with 16 bases left between them. The CDR3 sequence: CASSATQVTDEQYF. In DNA form, the CDR3 reads TGTGCCAGCTCAGCCACACAAGTTACGGACGAGCAGTACTTC.

This chain joins TRBV27 and TRBJ2-3, with 10 bases that match TRBD2. Trimming removed 3 bases from V and 5 bases from J; junction bases left unmatched: 8. The CDR3 has 16 residues. Germline CDR1 is MNHEY and CDR2 is SMNVEV (reference sequence). The CDR3 nucleotides read TGTGCCAGCAGTTTTTTGGCTAGCGGGAGAGGAGATACGCAGTATTTT. The encoded protein is CASSFLASGRGDTQYF.

This clonotype was counted only a few times. The chain has TRBV2 and TRBJ1-2; D is possibly TRBD1 (5 bases). The length of the CDR3 is 14 residues. The V gene's germline CDR1 is SNHLY and CDR2 FYNNEI. V was clipped by 6 bases and J by 4 bases, with 15 bases between them. This CDR3 reads CASRVGTVVYGYTF. The CDR3 coding sequence is TGTGCCAGCAGAGTTGGGACGGTTGTCTATGGCTACACCTTC.

CDR3 region: CASSWSLQETQYF. The CDR3 nucleotides are TGTGCCAGCAGTTGGAGTCTCCAAGAGACCCAGTACTTC. The chain joins TRBV12-3 or TRBV12-4 to TRBJ2-5; no clear D. This CDR3 is 13 amino acids long. V lost 4 bases and J lost 1, with 7 bases in between.

J is TRBJ1-1 and V is TRBV29-1; D uncertain. V was trimmed by 6 bases and J by 2 bases, leaving 10 bases between them. From germline, CDR1 is SQVTM and CDR2 ANQGSEA. This CDR3 has 12 residues. CDR3 protein: CSVRVTNTEAFF. In DNA form, the CDR3 reads TGCAGCGTCCGGGTGACCAACACTGAAGCTTTCTTT.

The V and J genes are TRBV6-5 and TRBJ2-2, with D possibly being TRBD2 (5 bases). Trimming took off 6 bases at V and 6 bases at J, with 11 bases between the two ends. Looked up from germline, CDR1 is MNHEY and CDR2 is SVGAGI. This CDR3 is 13 amino acids long. The CDR3 bases are TGTGCCAGCAGCCGTAGGGAGTCCGGGGAGCTGTTTTTT. This codes for CASSRRESGELFF.

This chain uses TRBV29-1 with TRBJ1-1; no clear D gene. Germline V gene data show CDR1 as SQVTM and CDR2 as ANQGSEA. The CDR3 runs to 14 residues. V was clipped by 4 bases and J by 0 bases, with 12 bases between them. The CDR3 here is CSVVVGRLNTEAFF. CDR3 bases: TGCAGCGTTGTGGTCGGCAGGTTGAACACTGAAGCTTTCTTT.

In this sample, this clonotype turned up a few times. The chain uses TRBV9 and TRBJ2-7; D not certain. V was shortened by 4 bases and J by 0 bases, with 11 bases between the two germline ends. This CDR3 region has 14 residues. The germline V gene encodes CDR1 SGDLS and CDR2 YYNGEE. CDR3 DNA: TGTGCCAGCAGCCCCTACGACAACTCCTACGAGCAGTACTTC. Protein: CASSPYDNSYEQYF.

The rearrangement uses TRBV5-5 and TRBJ1-1; possibly TRBD1 for D (5 bases). The germline V gene encodes CDR1 SGHKS and CDR2 YYEKEE (reference sequence). CDR3 length: 13 residues. Trimming left V 4 bases short and J 4 bases short, with 11 bases between. This CDR3 is CASSVPGGTEAFF. DNA of the CDR3: TGTGCCAGCAGCGTACCCGGGGGCACTGAAGCTTTCTTT. The variable domain in full, with the rest retrieved from reference TRBV5-5 and TRBJ1-1, is DAGVTQSPTHLIKTRGQQVTLRCSPISGHKSVSWYQQVLGQGPQFIFQYYEKEERGRGNFPDRFSARQFPNYSSELNVNALLLGDSALYLCASSVPGGTEAFFGQGTRLTVV.

This clonotype was seen at least ten times. The chain couples TRBV12-3 or TRBV12-4 to TRBJ1-1, with 7 bases matching TRBD1. This CDR3 spans 15 amino acids. After removal of 6 bases from V and 0 bases from J, the junction contained 7 bases not matched to a gene. The CDR3 nucleotides are TGTGCCAGCAGGAACACCGGGACAGTGAACACTGAAGCTTTCTTT. Translated: CASRNTGTVNTEAFF.